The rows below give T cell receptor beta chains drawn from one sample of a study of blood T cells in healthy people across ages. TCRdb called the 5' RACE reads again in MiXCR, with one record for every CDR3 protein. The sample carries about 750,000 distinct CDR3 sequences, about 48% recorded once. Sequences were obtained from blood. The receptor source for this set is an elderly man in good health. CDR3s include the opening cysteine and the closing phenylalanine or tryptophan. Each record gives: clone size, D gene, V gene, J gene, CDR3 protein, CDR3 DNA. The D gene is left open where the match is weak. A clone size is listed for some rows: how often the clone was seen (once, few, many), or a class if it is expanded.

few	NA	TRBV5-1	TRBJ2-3	CASSWRGESSDTQYF	TGCGCCAGCAGCTGGAGGGGGGAGTCGTCAGATACGCAGTATTTT
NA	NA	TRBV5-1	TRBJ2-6	CASSLSRGAGANVLTF	TGCGCCAGCAGCTTGTCAAGAGGGGCCGGGGCCAACGTCCTGACTTTC
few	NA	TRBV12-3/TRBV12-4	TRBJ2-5	CASSRDGEETQYF	TGTGCCAGCAGTCGGGACGGGGAAGAGACCCAGTACTTC
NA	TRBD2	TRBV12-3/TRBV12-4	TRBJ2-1	CATGTSGRAVGSYNEQFF	TGTGCCACCGGGACTAGCGGGAGGGCCGTAGGTTCCTACAATGAGCAGTTCTTC
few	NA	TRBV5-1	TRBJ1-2	CASSLLEQGRGYTF	TGCGCCAGCAGCTTGTTGGAACAGGGTCGAGGCTACACCTTC
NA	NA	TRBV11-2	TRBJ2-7	CASSERTGPSEQYF	TGTGCCAGCAGCGAGAGGACTGGCCCCTCCGAGCAGTACTTC
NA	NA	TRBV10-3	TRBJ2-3	CAISERSDTQYF	TGTGCCATCAGTGAGAGATCAGATACGCAGTATTTT
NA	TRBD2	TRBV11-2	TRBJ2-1	CASSLDGDYEQFF	TGTGCCAGCAGCCTAGACGGGGACTACGAGCAGTTCTTC
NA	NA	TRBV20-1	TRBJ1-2	CSARPITGVYGYTF	TGCAGTGCTAGGCCTATCACAGGAGTCTATGGCTACACCTTC
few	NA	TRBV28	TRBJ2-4	CASSRGDILAKNIQYF	TGTGCCAGCAGCCGAGGGGATATCCTGGCCAAAAACATTCAGTACTTC
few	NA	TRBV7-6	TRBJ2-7	CASSLGTRPGDEQYF	TGTGCCAGCAGCTTAGGTACCAGGCCAGGGGACGAGCAGTACTTC
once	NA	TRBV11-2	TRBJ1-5	CASSQGGGSPQHF	TGTGCCAGCAGTCAAGGTGGGGGAAGCCCCCAGCATTTT
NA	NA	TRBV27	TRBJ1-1	CASSTRREGTKSEAFF	TGTGCCAGCAGTACACGCCGGGAGGGAACAAAATCTGAAGCTTTCTTT
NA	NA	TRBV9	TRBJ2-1	CASSVVGEGSNEQFF	TGTGCCAGCAGCGTAGTGGGAGAGGGGTCCAATGAGCAGTTCTTC
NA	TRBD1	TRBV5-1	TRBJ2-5	CASSGGQGTRTQYF	TGCGCCAGCAGCGGGGGACAGGGTACGAGGACCCAGTACTTC
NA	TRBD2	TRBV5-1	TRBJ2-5	CASSLGAGGVRNEQYF	TGCGCCAGCAGCTTGGGAGCGGGAGGGGTAAGGAATGAGCAGTACTTC
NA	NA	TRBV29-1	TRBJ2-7	CSVDGGVLREQYF	TGCAGCGTTGACGGGGGAGTACTCCGCGAGCAGTACTTC
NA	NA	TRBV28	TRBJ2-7	CASSLQGPGNYEQYF	TGTGCCAGCAGTTTACAGGGGCCTGGTAACTACGAGCAGTACTTC
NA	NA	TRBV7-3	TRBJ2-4	CASSPTGKRNIQYF	TGTGCCAGCAGCCCTACAGGGAAGAGGAACATTCAGTACTTC
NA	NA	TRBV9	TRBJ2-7	CASSVGSRAYEQYF	TGTGCCAGCAGCGTAGGCTCCCGGGCCTACGAGCAGTACTTC
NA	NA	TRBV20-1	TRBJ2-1	CSARTGPRYEQFF	TGCAGTGCTAGAACCGGGCCAAGGTATGAGCAGTTCTTC
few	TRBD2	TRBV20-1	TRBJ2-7	CSASRGGYEQYF	TGCAGTGCTAGTCGGGGGGGTTACGAGCAGTACTTC
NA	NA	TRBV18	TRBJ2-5	CASSPDREGQETQYF	TGTGCCAGCTCACCAGACAGGGAGGGCCAAGAGACCCAGTACTTC
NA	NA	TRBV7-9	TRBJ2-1	CASSSREYNEQFF	TGTGCCAGCAGCTCCCGAGAGTACAATGAGCAGTTCTTC
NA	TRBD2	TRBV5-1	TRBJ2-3	CASSSGRVGDTQYF	TGCGCCAGCAGTAGCGGGAGGGTAGGAGATACGCAGTATTTT
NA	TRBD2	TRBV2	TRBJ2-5	CATPSGLQETQYF	TGTGCCACTCCTAGCGGGCTGCAAGAGACCCAGTACTTC
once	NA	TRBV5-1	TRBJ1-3	CASTLDTGRGNTIYF	TGCGCCAGCACGCTAGATACAGGGAGAGGAAACACCATATATTTT
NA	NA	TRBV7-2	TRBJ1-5	CATRTQGRENQPQHF	TGTGCCACCCGCACTCAAGGCAGGGAGAATCAGCCCCAGCATTTT
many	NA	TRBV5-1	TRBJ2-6	CASSVQGGANVLTF	TGCGCCAGCAGTGTCCAGGGGGGGGCCAACGTCCTGACTTTC
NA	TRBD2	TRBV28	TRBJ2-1	CASTLSGRANEQFF	TGTGCCAGCACCCTGAGCGGGAGGGCCAATGAGCAGTTCTTC
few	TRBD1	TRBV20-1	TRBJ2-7	CSARSPGQGSYEQYF	TGCAGTGCTAGGTCTCCGGGACAGGGGTCCTACGAGCAGTACTTC
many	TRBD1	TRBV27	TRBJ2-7	CASSFGQGANEQYF	TGTGCCAGCAGTTTCGGACAGGGGGCTAACGAGCAGTACTTC
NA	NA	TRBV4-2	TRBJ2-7	CASSQRAGVSFEQYF	TGTGCCAGCAGCCAAAGGGCCGGGGTCTCTTTCGAGCAGTACTTC
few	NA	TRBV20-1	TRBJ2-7	CSARLGANHEQYF	TGCAGTGCTAGATTGGGGGCGAATCACGAGCAGTACTTC
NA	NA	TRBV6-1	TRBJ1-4	CASSPRTAINEKLFF	TGTGCCAGCAGTCCCCGGACAGCGATCAATGAAAAACTGTTTTTT
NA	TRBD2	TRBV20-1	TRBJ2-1	CRGLAGKEQFF	TGCAGGGGACTAGCGGGTAAGGAGCAGTTCTTC
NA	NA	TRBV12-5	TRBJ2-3	CASGLPQGGTPSGKDTQYF	TGTGCTAGTGGTTTGCCCCAAGGCGGGACTCCCTCTGGTAAAGATACGCAGTATTTT
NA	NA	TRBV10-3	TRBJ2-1	CAISGSFGVAYNEQFF	TGTGCCATCAGTGGGAGTTTCGGCGTCGCCTACAATGAGCAGTTCTTC
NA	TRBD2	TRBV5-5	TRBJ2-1	CASSLVASGGYNEQFF	TGTGCCAGCAGCTTGGTGGCTAGCGGGGGATACAATGAGCAGTTCTTC
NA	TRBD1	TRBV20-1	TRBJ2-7	CSARVSDRSYEQYF	TGCAGTGCTAGAGTCTCGGACAGGTCCTACGAGCAGTACTTC
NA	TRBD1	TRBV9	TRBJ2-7	CASSVGTGAREQYF	TGTGCCAGCAGCGTAGGGACAGGGGCTCGCGAGCAGTACTTC
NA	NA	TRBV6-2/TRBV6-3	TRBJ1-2	CASRNGGLNGYTF	TGTGCCAGCAGAAACGGGGGTTTAAATGGCTACACCTTC
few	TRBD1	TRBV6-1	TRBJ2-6	CASSETGLVSGANVLTF	TGTGCCAGCAGTGAGACAGGGTTGGTCTCTGGGGCCAACGTCCTGACTTTC
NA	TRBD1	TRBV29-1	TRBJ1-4	CSVEDPGGREKLFF	TGCAGCGTTGAAGATCCAGGGGGTCGGGAAAAACTGTTTTTT
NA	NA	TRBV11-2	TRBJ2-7	CASSVGIGAYEQYF	TGTGCCAGCAGCGTTGGTATTGGGGCCTACGAGCAGTACTTC
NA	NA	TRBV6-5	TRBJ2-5	CASSLDSWQETQYF	TGTGCCAGCAGTTTGGACAGTTGGCAAGAGACCCAGTACTTC
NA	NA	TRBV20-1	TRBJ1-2	CSARPSPGRGDYGYTF	TGCAGTGCTAGACCCTCCCCGGGCAGGGGCGACTATGGCTACACCTTC
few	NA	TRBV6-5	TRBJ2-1	CASSGVPRAAEQFF	TGTGCCAGCAGTGGGGTACCCCGGGCGGCTGAGCAGTTCTTC
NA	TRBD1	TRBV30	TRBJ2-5	CAWSMTGGPQYF	TGTGCCTGGAGTATGACAGGGGGACCCCAGTACTTC
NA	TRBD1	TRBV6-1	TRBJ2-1	CASSEEEGQAHEQFF	TGTGCCAGCAGTGAAGAGGAAGGACAGGCACATGAGCAGTTCTTC